This T cell receptor (beta chain) was profiled in a study of CD8+ T cells in alopecia areata. Study-wide findings and caveats: Clonality was higher in lesional than normal scalp, especially in alopecia totalis/universalis.

Treatment of the sample: oral pan-JAK inhibitor, 5-10 mg twice daily. Germline CDR1 LNHDA, CDR2 SQIVND (reference sequence). The CDR3 is made up of 15 amino acids. Trimming pared 7 bases from V and 2 bases from J, leaving 17 bases between. RNA was extracted and reverse transcribed into cDNA as the sequencing template. Clones were read by immunoSEQ multiplex PCR, and TCRdb kept only the in-frame ones, dropping some. This table holds 150,000 to 200,000 clones, roughly 60% found once. Notes on this clone: Its specificity is not known.

The receptor comes from a human donor with alopecia areata. Sequenced material: CD4+ T cells sorted from blood, taken at week 24, from a patient treated with tofacitinib. The J gene is TRBJ1-2, the V gene TRBV19; possible D gene TRBD1, 5 bases. CDR3 loop: CASTSRDGSNYGYTF. The CDR3 DNA follows: TGTGCCAGTACTAGCCGGGACGGATCAAACTATGGCTACACCTTC. The full variable domain, its missing parts supplied by reference TRBV19 and TRBJ1-2, is DGGITQSPKYLFRKEGQNVTLSCEQNLNHDAMYWYRQDPGQGLRLIYYSQIVNDFQKGDIAEGYSVSREKKESFPLTVTSAQKNPTAFYLCASTSRDGSNYGYTFGSGTRLTVV.